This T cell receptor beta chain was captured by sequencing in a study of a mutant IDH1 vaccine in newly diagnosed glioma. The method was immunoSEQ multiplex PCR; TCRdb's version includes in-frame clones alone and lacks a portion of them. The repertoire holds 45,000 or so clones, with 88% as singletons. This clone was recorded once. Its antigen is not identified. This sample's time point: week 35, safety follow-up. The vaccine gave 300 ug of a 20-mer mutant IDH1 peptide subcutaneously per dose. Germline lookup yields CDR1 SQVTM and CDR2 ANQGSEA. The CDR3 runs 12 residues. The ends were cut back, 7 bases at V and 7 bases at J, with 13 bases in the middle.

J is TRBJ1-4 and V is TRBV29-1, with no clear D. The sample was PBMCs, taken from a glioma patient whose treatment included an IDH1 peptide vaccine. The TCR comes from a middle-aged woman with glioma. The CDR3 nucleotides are TGCAGCGCGGGAAACAACCCTGAAAAACTGTTTTTT. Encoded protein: CSAGNNPEKLFF.